This T cell receptor (beta chain) was sequenced for a study of T cell repertoires in cytomegalovirus infection. Study-level information: Well-studied HLA-B-restricted CMV epitopes were used in the study alongside recently identified HLA-C-restricted ones. A matching HLA type, together with CMV infection, was signaled by public TCR beta signatures. Study results and caveats: The response measured ex vivo was dominated by TCR beta clonotypes (HLA-C-restricted and CMV-specific). Carriers of CMV and the relevant HLA type were discriminated by public TCR beta frequency.

CDR1 is MNHNS, CDR2 SASEGT, per germline. CDR3 size: 15 residues. Trimming removed 2 bases from V and 5 bases from J, with 15 bases in between. TCRdb itself ran the reads through MiXCR, one entry per CDR3 protein. The sample consists of hundreds of thousands of distinct CDR3 sequences, around 32% of them appearing once. Note on this clonotype: Its antigen is still unknown.

This sample comprised cultured CD8+ T cells from PBMCs, obtained from culture after CMV antigen stimulation. The chain combines TRBV6-1 with TRBJ1-1; D is perhaps TRBD1 (5 bases). The sequence was collected from a human donor in good health (CMV status not recorded). Some clones in this sample may be carry-over from other donors' samples. The CDR3 loop is CASSERGAGGTEAFF. The CDR3 DNA reads as TGTGCCAGCAGTGAACGGGGCGCAGGCGGAACTGAAGCTTTCTTT.